The T cell receptor (beta chain) described here comes from a study of T cell responses to AZD1222 COVID-19 vaccine. Study summary: Both about-4-week and about-12-week second-dose recipients were combined. Study results and caveats: Only a handful of AZD1222 recipients were seropositive at baseline.

TCRdb's copy holds only in-frame clones and misses some; the assay was immunoSEQ multiplex PCR. The sample records around 170,000 clones, roughly 93% being singletons. This clone was seen more than once but under ten times. Its matching antigen is unknown. The V end lost 5 bases, the J end lost 12 bases, and 14 bases lay between the germline ends. The CDR3 sequence is 12 residues long. Germline lookup yields CDR1 LNHDA and CDR2 SQIVND (reference sequence). V is TRBV19 and J is TRBJ2-1; D is perhaps TRBD2 (6 bases). The sample consisted of peripheral blood, taken on day 0 of AZD1222 vaccination. This receptor was obtained from an adult in good health. CDR3 nucleotide sequence: TGTGCCAGTAGTGATCCCCTCGGGGGGCAGTTCTTC. Its translation: CASSDPLGGQFF. Full variable domain (missing parts from reference TRBV19 and TRBJ2-1): DGGITQSPKYLFRKEGQNVTLSCEQNLNHDAMYWYRQDPGQGLRLIYYSQIVNDFQKGDIAEGYSVSREKKESFPLTVTSAQKNPTAFYLCASSDPLGGQFFGPGTRLTVL.